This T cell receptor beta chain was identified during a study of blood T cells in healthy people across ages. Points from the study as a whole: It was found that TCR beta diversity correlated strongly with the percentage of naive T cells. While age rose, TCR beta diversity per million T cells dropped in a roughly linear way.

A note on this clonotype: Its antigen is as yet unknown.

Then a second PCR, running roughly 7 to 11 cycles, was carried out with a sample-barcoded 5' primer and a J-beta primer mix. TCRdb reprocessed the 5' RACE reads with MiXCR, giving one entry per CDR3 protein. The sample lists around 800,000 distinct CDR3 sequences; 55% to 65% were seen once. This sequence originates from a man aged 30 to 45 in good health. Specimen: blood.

This CDR3 reads CASYRTGGSEQYF. In DNA, the CDR3 is TGTGCCAGCTACCGGACAGGGGGCTCCGAGCAGTACTTC. V gene TRBV27 combines with J gene TRBJ2-5, with TRBD1 matching over 11 bases. The DNA end is more similar to TRBJ2-7, so the J call may be wrong. The CDR3 covers 13 residues. The germline V gene has CDR1 MNHEY and CDR2 SMNVEV (reference sequence).